This T cell receptor beta chain was identified in a study of shared clonotypes between healthy human individuals. Recent acute infections and vaccinations were absent in the healthy HIV-negative adult donors. Donors, without exception, were Caucasian adults residing in Nashville, Tennessee. TCRdb's table, derived via immunoSEQ multiplex PCR, lists solely in-frame clones and lacks some. The table includes about 2.3 million clones, more than 85% detected once. The ends were cut back, 6 bases at V and 8 bases at J, with 16 bases in the middle. The CDR3 runs to 13 residues. Germline CDR1 reads MDHEN; CDR2 reads SYDVKM.

This receptor was taken from a man aged 18 to 30 in good health. Some clones in this sample may be carry-over from other donors' samples. The chain employs TRBV28 and TRBJ1-1; D is undetermined. Sequencing was carried out using naive CD4+ T cells from PBMCs. This sample's subset: CD45RA+ positively selected. The chain's CDR3 is CASSPPWSLEAFF. CDR3 coding DNA: TGTGCCAGCAGCCCTCCTTGGTCCCTCGAAGCTTTCTTT.